This T cell receptor beta chain comes out of a study of blood T cells in healthy people across ages. Findings and limits, study-wide: Comparison with aged donors showed that long-lived donors had more naive CD4+ cells and higher diversity.

With a J-beta primer mix and a sample-barcoded 5' primer, a second PCR ran roughly 6 to 11 cycles. The template-switch adaptor, which had 12 random nucleotides, put a tag on each cDNA molecule. CDR3-containing paired-end reads numbered at least 3 million in each sample. MiXCR, run by TCRdb on the 5' RACE reads, gives a single entry per CDR3 protein. The sample holds 700,000 or so distinct CDR3 sequences, around 43% seen once. This CDR3 has 15 amino acids. Per germline, CDR1 ENHRY and CDR2 SYGVKD. Unmatched junction bases numbered 5, after V lost 6 bases and J lost 6 bases. This clonotype has a handful of counts. Antigen unknown.

The source material was blood. This receptor was taken from a man older than 75 in good health. The V and J genes are TRBV10-3 and TRBJ2-1; 13 bases agree with TRBD2. The CDR3 nucleotides are TGTGCCATCAGGGTGGGACTAGCGGGGCCCAATGAGCAGTTCTTC. It encodes CAIRVGLAGPNEQFF.